This T cell receptor (beta chain) is drawn from a study of cytomegalovirus exposure and HLA in healthy donors. The germline gives CDR1 MNHEY, CDR2 SVGAGI. The CDR3 is 15 amino acids. J gave up 5 bases and V 4 bases, and 8 bases lay outside the gene matches. The data were produced by immunoSEQ multiplex PCR, yet TCRdb's version contains in-frame clones alone and is incomplete. The top ten clones hold approximately 3.1% of a sample with 200,000 to 300,000 clones, 90% of them seen once. Details on this clone: Its antigen is unidentified.

General study points: Many donors shared some public TCRs, even though most TCR sequences were rare. According to reports, the classifier identified cytomegalovirus status with high specificity and sensitivity. The tendency of first-cohort TCR clusters to co-occur in the 120 or so validation repertoires was the finding of a later analysis. Cytomegalovirus association was listed for about 150 TCR beta chains.

This sequence originates from a woman in her thirties in good health and CMV-seronegative. Sequenced sample: PBMCs. The chain carries TRBV6-5 and TRBJ2-5; TRBD2 matches at 9 bases. For the CDR3, the DNA is TGTGCCAGCAGTTGGACTAGCGTGACTTGGGAGACCCAGTACTTC. It yields the protein CASSWTSVTWETQYF.